These T cell receptor beta chains were read from a single sample in a study of blood T cell repertoires in COVID-19. Generated by immunoSEQ multiplex PCR, the TCRdb table keeps only in-frame clones and is missing some. The sample has around 140,000 clones, around 87% seen once; the top ten hold approximately 40%. Specimen: peripheral blood. These TCRs come from a man aged 50-60 years who had recovered from COVID-19. Both conserved end residues are part of each CDR3. Fields, in order: CDR3 protein, D gene, V gene, J gene. The D gene is left open where the match is weak.

CASSLGAKETQYF	NA	TRBV7-7	TRBJ2-5
CASSVDWDNGYTF	NA	TRBV9	TRBJ1-2
CASSGNRGPYEQYF	TRBD1	TRBV6-6	TRBJ2-7
CASSERTRDLPQHF	NA	TRBV6-1	TRBJ1-5
CASSHGRENGETQYF	NA	TRBV14	TRBJ2-5
CASSEDRGLTGELFF	TRBD1	TRBV25-1	TRBJ2-2
CASSPRRQDQETQYF	NA	TRBV18	TRBJ2-5
CASSLQSGGFSGNTIYF	NA	TRBV7-2	TRBJ1-3
CASSQDPRPGPGDEQFF	NA	TRBV3-1/TRBV3-2	TRBJ2-1
CASRLAGDHYEQYF	TRBD2	TRBV10-2	TRBJ2-7
CASSLEARGTYNSPLHF	NA	TRBV7-6	TRBJ1-6
CAWLGSYDYGYTF	NA	TRBV30	TRBJ1-2
CASSLGPFTEAFF	NA	TRBV27	TRBJ1-1
CASSLPRAEAFF	NA	TRBV5-5	TRBJ1-1
CASSSITGGAGELFF	NA	TRBV2	TRBJ2-2
CASSLRGPLSYNEQFF	NA	TRBV7-9	TRBJ2-1